What follows are 17 T cell receptor beta chains derived from one specimen sequenced in a study of OX40 agonist ivuxolimab in advanced cancers. Profiled with immunoSEQ multiplex PCR; TCRdb holds only in-frame clones, not every one. This table has approximately 63,000 clones, 80% to 90% appearing once. The sequenced sample was CD4+ or CD8+ T cells sorted from blood, obtained in a trial of the OX40 agonist ivuxolimab. These receptors were collected from an adult with an advanced solid tumor such as melanoma, head and neck, liver or kidney cancer.

The rearrangement uses TRBV7-9 and TRBJ1-2, with a tentative D call TRBD1 (5 bases). The V gene lost 4 bases and the J gene lost 7 bases, with 13 bases spanning the gap. CDR1 SEHNR and CDR2 FQNEAQ come from the germline V gene (reference sequence). CDR3 size: 13 residues. In DNA form, the CDR3 reads TGTGCCAGCAGCTCCGGACTGGGGGGTGGCTACACCTTC. This sequence encodes CASSSGLGGGYTF. Together with reference TRBV7-9 and TRBJ1-2, the CDR3 gives the full variable domain: DTGVSQNPRHKITKRGQNVTFRCDPISEHNRLYWYRQTLGQGPEFLTYFQNEAQLEKSRLLSDRFSAERPKGSFSTLEIQRTEQGDSAMYLCASSSGLGGGYTFGSGTRLTVV.

Here the CDR3 reads CASSDYNFGLPRPQHF. DNA of the CDR3: TGTGCCAGCAGTGATTACAACTTTGGACTCCCGCGGCCCCAGCATTTT. This rearrangement joins TRBV6-1 to TRBJ1-5; D ambiguous. CDR3 length equals 16 residues. Trimming took 3 bases from V and 9 from J, leaving 21 bases between them. CDR1 MNHNS and CDR2 SASEGT come from the germline V gene.

V is TRBV4-3 and J is TRBJ2-3; 8 bases align to TRBD2. The germline V gene encodes CDR1 LGHNA and CDR2 YSLEER. The length of the CDR3 is 17 residues. J lost 4 bases, V lost 2 bases, and 11 bases had no gene match. In DNA form, the CDR3 reads TGCGCCAGCAGCCAAACCCCCCCACTAGCGGCGGCAGATACGCAGTATTTT. It codes for CASSQTPPLAAADTQYF.

This chain joins TRBV5-1 and TRBJ2-3; 8 bases align to TRBD2. This CDR3 region has 18 residues. CDR1 is SGHRS, CDR2 YFSETQ, per germline. V trimming: 0 bases; J trimming: 4 bases; junction bases outside the gene matches: 13. The CDR3 DNA reads as TGCGCCAGCAGCTTGGCCGGGGCGGGAGGCCCCTCGGCAGATACGCAGTATTTT. Amino acids: CASSLAGAGGPSADTQYF.

The gene calls are TRBV5-6 and TRBJ2-7, with 7 nucleotides matching TRBD1. CDR1 and CDR2 from the germline V gene are SGHDT and YYEEEE. The CDR3 has 13 residues. Germline trimming cut 4 bases from V and 6 bases from J; bases unmatched to any gene: 7. The CDR3 loop is CASSERNRGEQYF. CDR3 nucleotide sequence: TGTGCCAGCAGCGAACGAAACAGGGGCGAGCAGTACTTC.

This rearrangement joins TRBV7-2 to TRBJ1-2, with D unresolved. Germline V CDR1 and CDR2: SGHTA, FQGNSA. The CDR3 has 15 residues. V lost 3 bases and J 0 bases, leaving 11 bases between the germline ends. The CDR3 here is CASSFDRQANYGYTF. CDR3 DNA: TGTGCCAGCAGCTTCGATAGACAAGCTAACTATGGCTACACCTTC.

The chain carries TRBV6-8 and TRBJ1-2; D gene unclear. The V and J ends lost 5 bases and 4 bases respectively, with 20 bases between them. This CDR3 contains 16 residues. Germline-derived CDR1 and CDR2 are MNHGY and SAAAGT. CDR3 nucleotide sequence: TGTGCCAGCAGTATGCGATGCTCTAGAAAGACCTATGGCTACACCTTC. Translating gives CASSMRCSRKTYGYTF.

The V gene is TRBV11-3, the J gene TRBJ2-6, with D uncertain. CDR1 is SGHNT and CDR2 is YENEEA in the germline V gene. With 6 bases removed from V and 0 bases from J, the gap between germline ends came to 6 bases. The CDR3 length is 14 residues. The CDR3 loop reads CASSSASGANVLTF. The CDR3 DNA reads TGTGCCAGCAGTTCAGCCTCTGGGGCCAACGTCCTGACTTTC.

This chain joins TRBV13 and TRBJ2-3; 11 nucleotides match TRBD1. The germline gives CDR1 PRHDT, CDR2 FYEKMQ (reference sequence). CDR3 length: 16 amino acids. The V and J ends lost 5 bases and 5 bases, in that order; junction bases with no gene match: 9. CDR3 amino acids: CASSPQGQGALDTQYF. CDR3 bases: TGTGCCAGCAGCCCCCAAGGACAGGGGGCGTTAGATACGCAGTATTTT.

The V gene is TRBV4-3, the J gene TRBJ1-6; D is perhaps TRBD1 (6 bases). Trimming took 1 base from V and 5 from J, leaving 6 bases between them. CDR1 and CDR2 (germline): LGHNA, YSLEER. The CDR3 length is 14 residues. DNA for the CDR3: TGCGCCAGCAGCCAAGGGACAGATAATTCACCCCTCCACTTT. Protein: CASSQGTDNSPLHF.

This chain uses TRBV28 with TRBJ2-1; 14 nucleotides align to TRBD2. Germline CDR1 is MDHEN and CDR2 is SYDVKM. Germline trimming cut 3 bases from V and 8 bases from J; bases unmatched to any gene: 21. This CDR3 spans 21 amino acids. CDR3 in DNA: TGTGCCAGCAGTTTGTCCACCCCGACTAGCGGGAGGGCCACGAATTTCGATGAGCAGTTCTTC. This codes for CASSLSTPTSGRATNFDEQFF. Using reference TRBV28 and TRBJ2-1 for the parts outside the CDR3, the full variable domain is DVKVTQSSRYLVKRTGEKVFLECVQDMDHENMFWYRQDPGLGLRLIYFSYDVKMKEKGDIPEGYSVSREKKERFSLILESASTNQTSMYLCASSLSTPTSGRATNFDEQFFGPGTRLTVL.

This clone appeared once. J is TRBJ1-1 and V is TRBV4-2; no clear D. Trimming took 0 bases from V and 3 from J, leaving 8 bases between them. CDR1 and CDR2 from the germline V gene are LGHNA and YNFKEQ. This CDR3 region has 14 residues. The CDR3: CASSQEEVDTEAFF. The CDR3 DNA reads as TGTGCCAGCAGCCAAGAGGAAGTCGACACTGAAGCTTTCTTT.

The rearrangement links TRBV30 to TRBJ2-7; tentative D call: TRBD1 (5 bases). The germline gives CDR1 GTSNPN, CDR2 SVGIG (reference sequence). V lost 1 base and J 6 bases, leaving 16 bases between the germline ends. This CDR3 is 14 amino acids long. This CDR3 is CAWSEAGSSGEQYF. In DNA form, the CDR3 reads TGTGCCTGGAGTGAGGCAGGGTCGTCGGGCGAGCAGTACTTC.

This chain uses TRBV7-9 with TRBJ1-2; TRBD1 matches at 8 bases. Trimming cost V 1 base and J 8 bases; bases outside gene matches: 3. Germline CDR1 reads SEHNR; CDR2 reads FQNEAQ (reference sequence). The CDR3 has 13 residues. CDR3 amino acids: CASSLGQGQGYTF. The CDR3 DNA follows: TGTGCCAGCAGCTTAGGACAGGGGCAAGGCTACACCTTC.

The rearrangement joins TRBV19 to TRBJ1-2; possible D gene TRBD1, 5 bases. CDR1 and CDR2 (germline): LNHDA, SQIVND (reference sequence). The CDR3 extends over 14 amino acids. With 6 bases removed from V and 4 bases from J, the gap between germline ends came to 15 bases. This CDR3 is CASSDSLSPYGYTF. CDR3 in DNA: TGTGCCAGTAGCGACAGCCTCTCACCCTATGGCTACACCTTC.

V gene TRBV6-5 combines with J gene TRBJ2-3; D is unresolved. The CDR3 runs 13 residues. Germline CDR1 MNHEY, CDR2 SVGAGI. V lost 9 bases to trimming and J lost 3 bases, with 13 bases between them. DNA for the CDR3: TGTGCCAGTACGGGTTTCGAGACAGATACGCAGTATTTT. Translated, it gives CASTGFETDTQYF.

The rearrangement uses TRBV30 and TRBJ1-1; the D is unclear. This CDR3 is 13 amino acids long. Trimming took 1 base from V and 0 from J, leaving 6 bases between them. Germline V lookup: CDR1 GTSNPN, CDR2 SVGIG (reference sequence). Here the CDR3 DNA reads TGTGCCTGGAGTGAATGGATGAACACTGAAGCTTTCTTT. Its protein product is CAWSEWMNTEAFF.